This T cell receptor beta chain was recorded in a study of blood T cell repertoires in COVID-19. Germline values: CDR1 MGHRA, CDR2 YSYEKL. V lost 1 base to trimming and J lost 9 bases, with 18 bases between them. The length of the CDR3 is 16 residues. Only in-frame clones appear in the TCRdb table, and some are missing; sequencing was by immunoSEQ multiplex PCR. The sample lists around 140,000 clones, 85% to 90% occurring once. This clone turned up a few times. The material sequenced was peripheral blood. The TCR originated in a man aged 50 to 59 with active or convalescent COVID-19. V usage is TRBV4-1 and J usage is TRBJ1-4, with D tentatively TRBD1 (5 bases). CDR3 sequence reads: CASSQGQVVGAQKLFF. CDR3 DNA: TGCGCCAGCAGCCAAGGACAAGTGGTAGGGGCGCAAAAACTGTTTTTT.